The 25 T cell receptor beta chains reported below all come from one sample, sequenced in a study of CD8 T cell repertoires and HIV-1 epitope variants. For these TCRs, the target antigens are not known. Assay: immunoSEQ multiplex PCR; the TCRdb copy retains only in-frame clones and omits some. The table lists 5,500 to 7,000 clones, 65% to 70% of them singletons. Sequencing was done on a sample of cultured CD8+ T cells derived from PBMCs. The receptors shown here come from a male donor with HIV.

This chain uses TRBV19 with TRBJ2-1; D is uncertain. The CDR3 is 13 amino acids. Germline V CDR1 and CDR2: LNHDA, SQIVND (reference sequence). V was cut by 3 bases and J by 7 bases, with 10 bases left in between. The CDR3 protein is CASSILLGNEQFF. The DNA of the CDR3 is TGTGCCAGTAGTATCCTCTTAGGAAATGAGCAGTTCTTC.

By share of the sample, this clone is medium-sized. The chain links TRBV27 to TRBJ1-2, with 9 bases that match TRBD1. With V trimmed by 6 bases and J by 3 bases, 8 bases remained unmatched. Germline values: CDR1 MNHEY, CDR2 SMNVEV (reference sequence). The CDR3 is 15 amino acids. CDR3: CASRSGQGRDYGYTF. In DNA form, the CDR3 reads TGTGCCAGCAGGAGTGGACAGGGGCGTGACTATGGCTACACCTTC.

The J gene is TRBJ2-3, the V gene TRBV28, with 7 bases lining up with TRBD2. This CDR3 comprises 15 residues. V gave up 7 bases and J gave up 5 bases; unmatched junction bases: 12. Germline loops: CDR1 MDHEN, CDR2 SYDVKM. The CDR3 protein is CASNDSGRLGDTQYF. The CDR3 DNA reads as TGTGCCAGCAACGACTCCGGGAGGCTAGGAGATACGCAGTATTTT.

This clone was seen a few times. The chain combines TRBV2 with TRBJ1-5, with unresolved D. The CDR3 has 16 residues. Germline CDR1 is SNHLY and CDR2 is FYNNEI. Trimming cost V 2 bases and J 7 bases, with 18 bases left between them. Here the CDR3 reads CASSEPQTGWRQPQHF. In DNA form, the CDR3 reads TGTGCCAGCAGTGAACCACAGACCGGTTGGCGGCAGCCCCAGCATTTT. Together with reference TRBV2 and TRBJ1-5, the CDR3 gives the full variable domain: EPEVTQTPSHQVTQMGQEVILRCVPISNHLYFYWYRQILGQKVEFLVSFYNNEISEKSEIFDDQFSVERPDGSNFTLKIRSTKLEDSAMYFCASSEPQTGWRQPQHFGDGTRLSIL.

The rearrangement joins TRBV29-1 to TRBJ2-1; D might be TRBD2 (7 bases). With 2 bases removed from V and 7 bases from J, the gap between germline ends came to 15 bases. CDR1 is SQVTM and CDR2 is ANQGSEA in the germline V gene. This CDR3 has 14 amino acids. This chain's CDR3 is CSVETGGGVNEQFF. CDR3 DNA sequence: TGCAGCGTTGAAACGGGGGGCGGGGTGAATGAGCAGTTCTTC.

In this sample, this clone turned up once. The V and J genes are TRBV28 and TRBJ2-3, with a weak D call TRBD2 (7 bases). The germline V gene has CDR1 MDHEN and CDR2 SYDVKM. The CDR3 consists of 19 residues. V was shortened by 3 bases and J by 4 bases, with 26 bases between the two germline ends. CDR3 sequence: CASSFPSSGGGTSADTQYF. CDR3 bases: TGTGCCAGCAGTTTCCCCTCCTCGGGGGGCGGGACAAGTGCAGATACGCAGTATTTT.

This clone came up a few times. This sequence joins TRBV7-8 and TRBJ2-6; D unclear. V lost 2 bases to trimming and J lost 4 bases, with 6 bases between them. The germline gives CDR1 SGHVS, CDR2 FQNEAQ. This CDR3 region has 14 residues. The CDR3 loop is CASSLSPGANVLTF. In nucleotides, the CDR3 is TGTGCCAGCAGCTTAAGCCCAGGGGCCAACGTCCTGACTTTC.

This clone has only a few counts. A read error may account for a junction end that differs from germline. The rearrangement uses TRBV12-5 and TRBJ1-1; D unresolved. The CDR3 extends over 8 amino acids. Per the germline V gene, CDR1 is LGHNT and CDR2 is FRNRAP. The chain's CDR3 is CVTRGAFF. CDR3 bases: TGCGTCACGCGAGGCGCTTTCTTT.

The table lists this clone with a few counts. The chain uses TRBV6-5 and TRBJ2-1; 9 nucleotides line up with TRBD1. CDR3 length: 13 amino acids. Germline V CDR1 and CDR2: MNHEY, SVGAGI. V lost 5 bases and J lost 15; bases outside the gene matches: 11. CDR3 region: CASSDQTGGFPFF. The CDR3 bases are TGTGCCAGCAGTGACCAGACAGGGGGATTTCCGTTCTTC.

This clone has a handful of counts. The chain is built from TRBV7-9 and TRBJ2-7; a weak D match, TRBD1 (6 bases). V shed 5 bases and J shed 3 bases, with 14 bases lying between them. Germline CDR1 reads SEHNR; CDR2 reads FQNEAQ (reference sequence). The CDR3 loop spans 14 amino acids. CDR3 nucleotide sequence: TGTGCCAGCAGCCCGGACAGCCAGATCTACGAGCAGTACTTC. Its translation: CASSPDSQIYEQYF.

This chain connects TRBV27 to TRBJ2-1; 8 nucleotides line up with TRBD2. CDR1 MNHEY and CDR2 SMNVEV come from the germline V gene (reference sequence). The length of the CDR3 is 14 residues. V was pared by 4 bases and J by 13 bases, with 12 bases of the junction left unmatched. CDR3 sequence reads: CASSSQSSGAPQFF. The CDR3, as DNA: TGTGCCAGCAGTTCCCAGAGTAGCGGGGCCCCACAGTTCTTC.

The chain carries TRBV2 and TRBJ1-1; D not resolved. Trimming left V 6 bases short and J 6 bases short, with 14 bases between. The germline CDR1 and CDR2 sequences are SNHLY and FYNNEI. CDR3 length: 13 amino acids. This chain's CDR3 is CASSRTGEAEAFF. In DNA, the CDR3 is TGTGCCAGCAGCCGAACCGGAGAGGCTGAAGCTTTCTTT.

This clone was found once. The V call is TRBV7-9, the J call TRBJ1-3; 7 nucleotides match TRBD1. The V and J ends lost 4 bases and 4 bases, in that order; junction bases with no gene match: 7. Germline V gene data show CDR1 as SEHNR and CDR2 as FQNEAQ (reference sequence). CDR3 size: 15 residues. CDR3: CASSSRDRLGNTIYF. The CDR3 coding sequence is TGTGCCAGCAGCTCTCGGGACAGACTGGGAAACACCATATATTTT. Looking up the rest from reference TRBV7-9 and TRBJ1-3 gives the full variable domain: DTGVSQNPRHKITKRGQNVTFRCDPISEHNRLYWYRQTLGQGPEFLTYFQNEAQLEKSRLLSDRFSAERPKGSFSTLEIQRTEQGDSAMYLCASSSRDRLGNTIYFGEGSWLTVV.

V usage is TRBV10-3 and J usage is TRBJ1-2; weak D call: TRBD1 (5 bases). The CDR3 extends over 16 amino acids. V was clipped by 0 bases and J by 6 bases, with 17 bases between them. Germline V gives CDR1 ENHRY, CDR2 SYGVKD. CDR3 residues: CAISESLGGRPDGYTF. The CDR3 nucleotides are TGTGCCATCAGTGAGTCTTTGGGGGGACGGCCCGATGGCTACACCTTC.

This chain joins TRBV6-5 and TRBJ2-2; 9 nucleotides line up with TRBD1. V trimming: 4 bases; J trimming: 0 bases; junction bases outside the gene matches: 0. The CDR3 covers 15 residues. From germline, CDR1 is MNHEY and CDR2 SVGAGI. CDR3 residues: CASSWDRANTGELFF. The CDR3 bases are TGTGCCAGCAGTTGGGACAGGGCGAACACCGGGGAGCTGTTTTTT.

This clone showed up just a few times. V usage is TRBV13 and J usage is TRBJ2-5; D is unclear. The CDR3 spans 14 residues. Looked up from germline, CDR1 is PRHDT and CDR2 is FYEKMQ (reference sequence). V gave up 0 bases and J gave up 1 base, with 6 bases separating them. The CDR3 reads CASSLGQLQETQYF. In DNA form, the CDR3 reads TGTGCCAGCAGCTTAGGCCAGCTCCAAGAGACCCAGTACTTC.

A few counts support this clone. The gene calls are TRBV19 and TRBJ2-5; tentatively, D is TRBD2 (5 bases). Trimming left V 3 bases short and J 5 bases short, with 10 bases between. The germline gives CDR1 LNHDA, CDR2 SQIVND (reference sequence). The CDR3 spans 13 residues. The chain's CDR3 is CASSIGRGETQYF. CDR3 DNA sequence: TGTGCCAGTAGTATTGGCAGAGGGGAGACCCAGTACTTC.

J is TRBJ1-2 and V is TRBV7-9; D perhaps matches TRBD1 (5 bases). The CDR3 is made up of 13 amino acids. Germline CDR1 and CDR2: SEHNR and FQNEAQ (reference sequence). Trimming took off 4 bases at V and 3 bases at J, with 9 bases between the two ends. The CDR3 DNA reads as TGTGCCAGCAGCTACTTGACAGACTATGGCTACACCTTC. Residues: CASSYLTDYGYTF. Based on the CDR3 plus reference TRBV7-9 and TRBJ1-2, the full variable domain is DTGVSQNPRHKITKRGQNVTFRCDPISEHNRLYWYRQTLGQGPEFLTYFQNEAQLEKSRLLSDRFSAERPKGSFSTLEIQRTEQGDSAMYLCASSYLTDYGYTFGSGTRLTVV.

The V gene is TRBV27, the J gene TRBJ1-2, with 7 bases lining up with TRBD1. The CDR3 covers 14 residues. Losses at the gene ends were 4 bases for V and 2 bases for J; bases not matched to a gene: 4. In germline, CDR1 is MNHEY, CDR2 SMNVEV (reference sequence). CDR3 amino acids: CASSSGGQNYGYTF. CDR3 coding DNA: TGTGCCAGCAGTTCGGGGGGACAGAACTATGGCTACACCTTC.

This clone showed up just once. The V and J genes are TRBV10-3 and TRBJ2-5; D is possibly TRBD1 (6 bases). Trimming removed 0 bases from V and 2 bases from J, with 10 bases in between. The CDR3 runs 15 residues. Germline V lookup: CDR1 ENHRY, CDR2 SYGVKD. CDR3: CAISESARGQETQYF. CDR3 nucleotide sequence: TGTGCCATCAGTGAGTCTGCCAGGGGACAAGAGACCCAGTACTTC.

The chain combines TRBV7-6 with TRBJ2-1, with unresolved D. The germline CDR1 and CDR2 sequences are SGHVS and FNYEAQ. This CDR3 contains 14 residues. With 5 bases removed from V and 7 bases from J, the gap between germline ends came to 15 bases. The CDR3 loop is CASSPGLQANEQFF. For the CDR3, the DNA is TGTGCCAGCAGCCCGGGCCTCCAGGCTAATGAGCAGTTCTTC.

The rearrangement uses TRBV19 and TRBJ2-7, with no clear D. Germline CDR1 is LNHDA and CDR2 is SQIVND (reference sequence). Trimming took 6 bases from V and 4 from J, leaving 16 bases between them. The length of the CDR3 is 14 residues. CDR3 nucleotide sequence: TGTGCCAGTAGCGCTCAAGGTGGCAGGTACGAGCAGTACTTC. Protein product: CASSAQGGRYEQYF.

This chain uses TRBV27 with TRBJ2-1, with 9 bases fitting TRBD2. Germline trimming cut 5 bases from V and 0 bases from J; bases unmatched to any gene: 8. The CDR3 contains 17 residues. CDR1 and CDR2 from the germline V gene are MNHEY and SMNVEV (reference sequence). The CDR3 nucleotides read TGTGCCAGCAGTCCTACGACTAGCGGCTACTCCTACAATGAGCAGTTCTTC. The encoded protein is CASSPTTSGYSYNEQFF.

The rearrangement links TRBV6-5 to TRBJ2-2; perhaps TRBD1 as D (6 bases). The CDR3 runs 14 residues. Germline CDR1 is MNHEY and CDR2 is SVGAGI. V was cut by 5 bases and J by 5 bases, with 12 bases left in between. CDR3 in DNA: TGTGCCAGCAGTGACAAGGGGGAGACCGGGGAGCTGTTTTTT. Translating gives CASSDKGETGELFF.

The chain links TRBV6-6 to TRBJ1-2; TRBD1 aligns across 11 bases. The CDR3 spans 16 residues. J lost 0 bases, V lost 6 bases, and 6 bases had no gene match. Germline-derived CDR1 and CDR2 are MNHNY and SVGAGI (reference sequence). The chain's CDR3 is CASRNRDRGTNYGYTF. The DNA for the CDR3 is TGTGCCAGCAGGAACCGGGACAGGGGGACTAACTATGGCTACACCTTC.